This T cell receptor (beta chain) was recovered during a study of OX40 agonist ivuxolimab in advanced cancers. Study in general: Prior therapy, whether anti-PD-1, anti-PD-L1 or anti-CTLA-4, was allowed, and approximately 37% had some. In three patients, partial responses were observed, one with hepatocellular carcinoma and two with cutaneous melanoma. Study-level points and caveats: Clonal expansion from baseline to week 6 occurred in both CD4+ and CD8+ T cells.

Method: immunoSEQ multiplex PCR; TCRdb's copy keeps in-frame clones and lacks some. The sample lists tens of thousands of clones; 88% were seen once. Comments on this clone: Its antigen is as yet unknown.

Sequenced material: CD4+ or CD8+ T cells sorted from blood, taken in a trial of the OX40 agonist ivuxolimab. The receptor's source is an adult with an advanced solid tumor such as melanoma, head and neck, liver or kidney cancer.

CDR3 sequence (DNA): TGTGCCAGCAGCGCTAGCGGGGGCCGCGAAGAGACCCAGTACTTC. It is translated as CASSASGGREETQYF. This sequence joins TRBV9 and TRBJ2-5; TRBD2 aligns across 10 bases. Germline values: CDR1 SGDLS, CDR2 YYNGEE. V shed 3 bases, J shed 3 bases, and the junction held 5 bases outside the gene matches. This CDR3 contains 15 residues.